This T cell receptor beta chain was documented in a study of cytomegalovirus exposure and HLA in healthy donors (TCRdb year 2017). General notes on the study: According to an earlier analysis of a few hundred of the donors, about 190 million T cells yielded 117 million unique TCR beta sequences and about 280 Gb of sequence data. The number of typed donors differed by locus: 629-630 for A, B, C, DRB1 and DQB1; 522 for DQA1; 606 for DPA1; and roughly 450 for DPB1. HLA typing covered class I and class II loci at four-digit resolution. To decide whether each TCR beta V gene segment behaved as functional or pseudogenic, an earlier analysis of nearly 600 of the donors relied on high-throughput TCR beta sequencing. Because of strong linkage in the cohort, five DR-DQ haplotypes were treated as single units for association and clustering. All discovery cohort repertoires had been generated on a single sequencing platform. To predict cytomegalovirus infection status, the study brought together high-throughput TCR immunosequencing, statistical association of individual TCRs with disease status, and machine learning. Donor age, sex, ethnicity and CMV serostatus were compiled alongside the repertoire data. Of the roughly 410 genotyped donors, approximately 81% were placed in the genetic ancestry cluster associated with self-reported Caucasian donors. An early release that covered fewer than 750 HLA-typed donors contained approximately 300 gigabases of sequencing data and 65 million to 100 million unique TCR sequences. Across under 500 genotyped donors of the cohort, an average of roughly 230,000 unique TCR beta nucleotide sequences per donor were sequenced, and around 19% of those sequences were non-productive. The aim of the study was to test whether cataloging public T cell receptors could identify signatures of past pathogen exposure. The later analysis used no new phenotypic data to find candidate immune exposures, relying instead on TCR beta sequences and their occurrence across donors. Along with the approximately 700-subject first cohort, a separate validation cohort of around 110 different subjects was used. The study used immunosequencing to profile the T cell repertoires of approximately 690 subjects and linked those repertoires to cytomegalovirus serostatus. A later analysis re-analyzed previously published TCR beta repertoires from about 730 donors and added high-resolution HLA genotyping to study TCR occurrence patterns. A later genetic analysis used genome-wide SNP genotypes for about 60% of the roughly 700 donors, treating that subset as a discovery cohort. Study-level results and caveats: In both the original and validation cohorts, the classifier was reported to diagnose cytomegalovirus status with high specificity and sensitivity. Correlated functional status among segregating V segments might be attributable to linkage disequilibrium, but an unknown experimental factor could not be ruled out. The sequencing pipeline was judged likely to have produced a cluster of highly shared sequence variants as a technical artifact. Some IMGT-functional V segments, including TRBV6-2 and TRBV6-3, could not be told apart with the 87-base-pair reads, so those segments were excluded. A later genetic analysis reported fewer N-insertions in productive TCRs among donors in an Asian-associated ancestry cluster than the roughly 620-donor mean. Because HLA typing was missing for some donors at each locus, association tests included only the typed subset. The cohort was sequenced for TCR beta chains only, and without alpha or paired-chain data the features that could be detected were limited. Approximately 18 rarely observed V segments, including chromosome 9 orphons, were excluded from the earlier analysis of a few hundred of the donors because counts were too low. According to a later analysis, most CMV-associated TCR beta chains appeared to be HLA-restricted, and the HLA associations seemed to be driven largely by CMV exposure. The authors suggested that the approach could potentially be extended to other disease states and immunological phenotypes. According to a later analysis, TCR association rates differed among HLA loci, with DRB1 alleles showing the most associated TCRs and HLA-C alleles showing the fewest. Three of the identified cytomegalovirus-associated TCR beta chains were confirmed in vitro to be specific for cytomegalovirus antigens. In an earlier analysis of fewer than 700 of the donors, most TCR beta V segments appeared in productive rearrangements about 87% or about 30% of the time, broadly matching IMGT annotations. In a later analysis, HLA-associated TCR beta chains were found to be more clonally expanded and to have lower generation probabilities than equally common non-associated chains. At a false discovery rate of 0.05, a later analysis linked 16,951 TCR beta sequences to specific HLA alleles. Across donors, most TCR sequences were observed very rarely, whereas some public TCRs were present in many individuals. The study gave a list of 150 to 200 TCR beta chains associated with cytomegalovirus. Immune exposure information for the cohort was limited to CMV serostatus. A further reported finding was that TCR beta sequences accurately predicted the HLA-A and HLA-B alleles for most subjects in the first cohort. Sequencing depth was assumed to be roughly uniform across donors in the presence/absence analyses, though that assumption may not hold. V-gene and J-gene trimming of TCR beta chains was associated with a missense DCLRE1C variant in a later genetic analysis, and the association was replicated in an independent cohort. Assigning TCR associations to individual alleles was difficult when HLA alleles, especially DR and DQ, strongly co-occurred. In a later analysis, several top co-occurrence clusters were reported to appear linked to parvovirus B19, influenza, CMV and Epstein-Barr virus.

Library preparation used the immunoSEQ multiplex PCR assay. For the multiplex PCR, a mixture combining 60 forward primers for TCR Vbeta segments and 13 reverse primers for TCR Jbeta segments was used. A multiplex PCR assay on genomic DNA amplified the CDR3 region of rearranged TCR beta genes. The Illumina HiSeq System was used to sequence the amplified TCR beta libraries as 87-base-pair reads. The study's processing was this. A later analysis counted tens of millions of unique TCR beta chains across the 550 to 750 repertoires, and some 11 million of these chains were shared by at least two donors. To remove PCR and sequencing errors, raw reads were error-corrected and collapsed into unique sequences using a nearest-neighbor algorithm that merged closely related sequences. CDR3 sequences were aligned to IMGT reference sequences to assign V, D and J gene segments. Each retained sequence needed at least a six-nucleotide match to both a V gene segment and a J gene segment. Rearrangements were called productive when the CDR3 lacked stop codons and stayed in frame with V and J; all others were non-productive. Following IMGT convention, CDR3 was defined as the stretch from the second conserved V-encoded cysteine to the conserved J-encoded phenylalanine. Sequences without an unambiguous match to a single V gene segment were excluded from the earlier analysis of a few hundred of the donors. In an earlier analysis of approximately 590 of the donors, V segments were called functional above 56.7% productive rearrangements and were called segregating when the between-donor standard deviation exceeded 5%. A statistical classification framework was developed to diagnose cytomegalovirus status using the catalog of TCR beta chain sequences. In a later analysis, TCR nucleotide sequences were compared against IMGT/GENE-DB human TR gene sequences so that V and J genes could be assigned. In a later analysis, CDR3 sequences and most-parsimonious VDJ recombination scenarios were assigned using the TCRdist pipeline. A later analysis defined each TCR beta chain by its CDR3 amino acid sequence plus V-gene family, and excluded reads lacking a unique V-gene family. To address suspected cross-contamination and a sequencing artifact, a later analysis removed roughly 580 highly shared, low-generation-probability nucleotide sequences. For each public chain, a later analysis derived a clonal expansion index from normalized ranks of inferred template counts within each repertoire. Generation probabilities in a later analysis came from a VDJ recombination model fitted to out-of-frame rearrangements, and those results were checked against IGoR. Hypergeometric tests were used in a later analysis to score TCR-TCR, TCR-HLA and TCR-CMV co-occurrence, with a repertoire-size bias correction applied to the TCR pairs. To estimate false discovery rates, a later analysis permuted the HLA or CMV assignments 20 times. In a later analysis, co-occurring TCRs were grouped using DBSCAN, and TCRdist sequence similarity was added for clustering within HLA-allele-positive subsets. Repertoires with fewer than 30,000 or more than 120,000 public chains were left out of co-occurrence clustering, as were five repertoires with anomalous nucleotide sharing. Held by TCRdb, this immuneACCESS table contains in-frame sequences only and omits some clones. Under half of the omission traces to an unresolved V gene where checked; the cause of the rest is unknown. V and J calls and clone size are copied from that table; D and trimming were computed from the DNA. The sample table contains about 110,000 clones; only one count was recorded for 70% of them. The top ten clonotypes cover under 13% of the sample.

Points on this clone: Its antigen is not yet known. At one end the junction does not follow the germline gene, possibly because of a read error.

The CDR3 goes from the cysteine to the phenylalanine over 11 residues. The entry retains the CDR3 DNA only, 33 bases that are in frame from base 1. Sequences MNHNY (CDR1) and SVGAGI (CDR2) are obtained from the germline V gene (reference sequence). The cohort consisted of fewer than 700 healthy bone marrow donors. At the time of sampling, every cohort member was nominally healthy, though immune exposures that went unrecorded were likely present. The donor was CMV seropositive and was included in the group of some 290 seropositive cohort members. Every donor gave a peripheral blood sample, and the peripheral blood mononuclear cells from that sample were used for TCR beta sequencing. Genomic DNA extraction from the blood cell samples was performed with the Qiagen DNeasy Blood Extraction Kit.

This receptor was identified in a man between 40 and 49 years old in good health and CMV-seropositive. This chain is built from TRBV6-6 and TRBJ2-5; 8 central bases correspond to TRBD1. The sequenced sample was PBMCs. For the CDR3, the sequence is CASNDRQGTNF. The nucleotides are TGTGCCAGCAATGACCGACAGGGGACGAACTTC.